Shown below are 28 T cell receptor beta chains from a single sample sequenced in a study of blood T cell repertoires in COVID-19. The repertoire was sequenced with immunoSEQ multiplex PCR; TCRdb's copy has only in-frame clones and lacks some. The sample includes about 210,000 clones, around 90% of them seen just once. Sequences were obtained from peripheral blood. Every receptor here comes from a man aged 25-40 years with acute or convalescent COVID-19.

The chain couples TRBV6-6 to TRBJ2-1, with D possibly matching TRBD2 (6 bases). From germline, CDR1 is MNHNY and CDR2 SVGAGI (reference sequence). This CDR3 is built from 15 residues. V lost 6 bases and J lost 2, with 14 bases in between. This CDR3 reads CASRYSGDAYNEQFF. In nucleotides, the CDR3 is TGTGCCAGCAGGTATAGCGGAGACGCCTACAATGAGCAGTTCTTC.

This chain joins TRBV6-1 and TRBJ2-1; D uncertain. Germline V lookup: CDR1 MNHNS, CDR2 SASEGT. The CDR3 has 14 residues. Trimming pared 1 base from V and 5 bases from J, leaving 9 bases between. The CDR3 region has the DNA TGTGCCAGCAGTGAAGGTTTCAGAAACAATGAGCAGTTCTTC. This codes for CASSEGFRNNEQFF.

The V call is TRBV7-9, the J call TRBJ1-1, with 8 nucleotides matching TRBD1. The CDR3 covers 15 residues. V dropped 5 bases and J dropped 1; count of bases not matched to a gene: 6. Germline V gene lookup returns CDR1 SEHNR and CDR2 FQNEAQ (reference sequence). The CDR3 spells CASSGPDRENTEAFF. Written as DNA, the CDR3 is TGTGCCAGCAGCGGACCGGACAGGGAGAACACTGAAGCTTTCTTT.

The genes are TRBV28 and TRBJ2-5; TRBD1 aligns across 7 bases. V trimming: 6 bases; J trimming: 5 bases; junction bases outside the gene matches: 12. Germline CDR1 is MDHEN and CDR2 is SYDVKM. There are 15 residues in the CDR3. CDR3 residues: CASRPFRGIVETQYF. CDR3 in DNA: TGTGCCAGCAGACCCTTCAGGGGGATAGTCGAGACCCAGTACTTC.

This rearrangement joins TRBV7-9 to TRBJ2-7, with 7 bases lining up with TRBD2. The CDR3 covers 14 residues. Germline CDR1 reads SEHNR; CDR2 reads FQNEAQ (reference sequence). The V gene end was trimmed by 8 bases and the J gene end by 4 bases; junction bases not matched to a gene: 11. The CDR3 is CASSIRGGPYEQYF. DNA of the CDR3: TGTGCCAGCTCAATCCGGGGAGGGCCGTACGAGCAGTACTTC.

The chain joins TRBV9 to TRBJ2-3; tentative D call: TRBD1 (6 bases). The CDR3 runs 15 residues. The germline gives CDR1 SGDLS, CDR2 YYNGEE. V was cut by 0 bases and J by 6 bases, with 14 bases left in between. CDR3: CASSVEGDPRDTQYF. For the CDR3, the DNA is TGTGCCAGCAGCGTAGAGGGGGACCCCCGGGATACGCAGTATTTT.

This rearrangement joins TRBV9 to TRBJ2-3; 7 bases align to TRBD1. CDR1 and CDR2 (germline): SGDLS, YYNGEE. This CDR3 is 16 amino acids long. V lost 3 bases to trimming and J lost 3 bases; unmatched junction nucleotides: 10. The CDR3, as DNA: TGTGCCAGCAGCGCGTCGACAGGGTTAAGTACAGATACGCAGTATTTT. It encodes CASSASTGLSTDTQYF.

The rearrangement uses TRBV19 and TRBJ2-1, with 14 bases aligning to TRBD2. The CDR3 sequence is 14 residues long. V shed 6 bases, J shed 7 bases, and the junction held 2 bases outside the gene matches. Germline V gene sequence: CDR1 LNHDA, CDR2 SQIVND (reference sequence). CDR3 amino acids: CASRTSGRGNEQFF. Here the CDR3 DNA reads TGTGCCAGTAGGACTAGCGGGAGGGGTAATGAGCAGTTCTTC.

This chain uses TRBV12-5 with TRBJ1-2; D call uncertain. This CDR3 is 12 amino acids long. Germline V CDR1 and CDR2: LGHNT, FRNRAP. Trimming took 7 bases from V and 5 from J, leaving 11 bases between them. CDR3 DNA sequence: TGTGCTAGTGCCCTCGGTGGTTATGGCTACACCTTC. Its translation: CASALGGYGYTF.

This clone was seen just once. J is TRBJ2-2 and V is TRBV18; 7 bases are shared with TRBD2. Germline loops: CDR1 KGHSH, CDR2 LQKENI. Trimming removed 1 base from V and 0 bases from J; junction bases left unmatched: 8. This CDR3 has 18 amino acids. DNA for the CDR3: TGTGCCAGCTCACCACTGGGTAGCGGGTTCCCGAACACCGGGGAGCTGTTTTTT. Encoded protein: CASSPLGSGFPNTGELFF.

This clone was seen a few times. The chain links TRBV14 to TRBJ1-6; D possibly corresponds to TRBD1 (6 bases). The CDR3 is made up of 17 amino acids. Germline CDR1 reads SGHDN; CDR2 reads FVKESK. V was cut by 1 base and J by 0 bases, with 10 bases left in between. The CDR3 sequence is CASSQATGSSYNSPLHF. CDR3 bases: TGTGCCAGCAGCCAAGCCACAGGGAGCTCCTATAATTCACCCCTCCACTTT.

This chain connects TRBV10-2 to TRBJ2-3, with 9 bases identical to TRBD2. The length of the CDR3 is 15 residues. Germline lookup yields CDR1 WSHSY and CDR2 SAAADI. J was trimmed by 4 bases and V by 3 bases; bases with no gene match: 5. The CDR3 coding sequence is TGCGCCAGCAGTGACTCGCGGGGGGGCCCAGATACGCAGTATTTT. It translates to CASSDSRGGPDTQYF.

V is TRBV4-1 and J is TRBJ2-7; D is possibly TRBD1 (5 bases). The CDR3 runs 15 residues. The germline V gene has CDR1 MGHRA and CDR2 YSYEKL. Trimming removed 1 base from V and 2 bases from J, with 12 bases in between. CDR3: CASSQGTGDTYEQYF. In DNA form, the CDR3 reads TGCGCCAGCAGCCAAGGAACAGGCGACACCTACGAGCAGTACTTC.

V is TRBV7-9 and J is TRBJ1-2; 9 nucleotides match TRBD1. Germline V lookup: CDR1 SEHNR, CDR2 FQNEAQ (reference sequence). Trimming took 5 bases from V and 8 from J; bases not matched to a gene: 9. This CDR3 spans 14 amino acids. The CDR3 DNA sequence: TGTGCCAGCAGCCGCAGGGACAGGGACTCCGGCTACACCTTC. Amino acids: CASSRRDRDSGYTF.

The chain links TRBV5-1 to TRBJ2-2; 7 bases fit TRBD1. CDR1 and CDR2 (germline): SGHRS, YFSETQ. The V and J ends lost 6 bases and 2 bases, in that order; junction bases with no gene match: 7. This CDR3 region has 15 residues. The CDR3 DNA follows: TGCGCCAGCACCTTCGGACAGGAAAACACCGGGGAGCTGTTTTTT. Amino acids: CASTFGQENTGELFF.

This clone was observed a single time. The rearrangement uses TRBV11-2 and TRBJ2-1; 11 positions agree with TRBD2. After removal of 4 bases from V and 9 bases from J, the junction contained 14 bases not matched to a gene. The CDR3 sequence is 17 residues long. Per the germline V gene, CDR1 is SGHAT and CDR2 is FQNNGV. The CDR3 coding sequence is TGTGCCAGCAGCTATGTCCCGGGACTAGCGGCCACCTTTGAGCAGTTCTTC. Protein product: CASSYVPGLAATFEQFF.

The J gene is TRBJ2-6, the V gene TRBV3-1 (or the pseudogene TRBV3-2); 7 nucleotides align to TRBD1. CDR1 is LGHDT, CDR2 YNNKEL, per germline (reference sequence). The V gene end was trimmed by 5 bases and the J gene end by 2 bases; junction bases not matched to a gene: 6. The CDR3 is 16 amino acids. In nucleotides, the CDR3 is TGTGCCAGCAGCTCCCTACAGGGGACTGGGGCCAACGTCCTGACTTTC. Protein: CASSSLQGTGANVLTF.

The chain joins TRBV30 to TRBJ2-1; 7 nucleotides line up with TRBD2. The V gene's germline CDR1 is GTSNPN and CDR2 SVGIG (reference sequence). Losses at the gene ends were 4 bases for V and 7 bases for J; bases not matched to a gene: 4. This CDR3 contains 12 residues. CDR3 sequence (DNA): TGTGCCTGGATGGGGGGGTGGAATGAGCAGTTCTTC. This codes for CAWMGGWNEQFF.

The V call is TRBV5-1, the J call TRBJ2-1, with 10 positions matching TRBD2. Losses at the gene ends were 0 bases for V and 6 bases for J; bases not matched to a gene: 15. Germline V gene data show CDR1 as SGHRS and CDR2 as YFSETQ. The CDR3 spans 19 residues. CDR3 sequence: CASSLALGGTSDRSNEQFF. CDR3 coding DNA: TGCGCCAGCAGCTTGGCTCTTGGGGGGACTAGCGATCGATCCAATGAGCAGTTCTTC.

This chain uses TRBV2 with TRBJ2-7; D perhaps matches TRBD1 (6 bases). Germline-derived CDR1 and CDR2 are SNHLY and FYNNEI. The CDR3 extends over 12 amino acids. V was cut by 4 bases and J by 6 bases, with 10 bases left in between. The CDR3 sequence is CASSAEGVEQYF. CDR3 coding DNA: TGTGCCAGCAGTGCCGAGGGGGTCGAGCAGTACTTC.

DNA of the CDR3: TGTGCCAGCTCCCGACAGGCTTCAGCAGATACGCAGTATTTT. Amino acid sequence: CASSRQASADTQYF. The chain couples TRBV18 to TRBJ2-3; possible D gene TRBD1, 6 bases. The length of the CDR3 is 14 residues. V lost 6 bases and J 4 bases, leaving 14 bases between the germline ends. Germline lookup yields CDR1 KGHSH and CDR2 LQKENI.

The CDR3 bases are TGCGCCAGCAGAGGGACACCCGGCCTTAGCACAGATACGCAGTATTTT. It is translated as CASRGTPGLSTDTQYF. This chain connects TRBV5-1 to TRBJ2-3; TRBD1 is a possible D gene (6 bases). V shed 5 bases and J shed 0 bases, with 16 bases lying between them. Looked up from germline, CDR1 is SGHRS and CDR2 is YFSETQ. This CDR3 comprises 16 residues.

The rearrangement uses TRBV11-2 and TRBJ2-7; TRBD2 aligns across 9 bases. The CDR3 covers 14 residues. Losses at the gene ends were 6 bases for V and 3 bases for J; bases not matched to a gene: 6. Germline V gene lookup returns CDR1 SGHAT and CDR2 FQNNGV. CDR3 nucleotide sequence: TGTGCCAGCAGACCGCCTAGCGGGAACTACGAGCAGTACTTC. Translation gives CASRPPSGNYEQYF. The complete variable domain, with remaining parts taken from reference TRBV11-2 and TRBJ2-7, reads EAGVAQSPRYKIIEKRQSVAFWCNPISGHATLYWYQQILGQGPKLLIQFQNNGVVDDSQLPKDRFSAERLKGVDSTLKIQPAKLEDSAVYLCASRPPSGNYEQYFGPGTRLTVT.

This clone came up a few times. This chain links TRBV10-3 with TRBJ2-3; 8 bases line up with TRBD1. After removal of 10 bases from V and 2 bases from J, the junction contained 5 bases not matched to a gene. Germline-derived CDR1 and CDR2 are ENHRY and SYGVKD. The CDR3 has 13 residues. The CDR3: CATGQGLTDTQYF. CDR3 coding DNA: TGTGCCACCGGACAGGGACTCACAGATACGCAGTATTTT.

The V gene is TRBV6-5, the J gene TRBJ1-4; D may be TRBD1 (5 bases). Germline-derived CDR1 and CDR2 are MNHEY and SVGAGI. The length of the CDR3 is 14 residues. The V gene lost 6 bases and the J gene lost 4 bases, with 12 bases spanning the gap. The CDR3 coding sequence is TGTGCCAGCAGCCGACAGACGAATAATGAAAAACTGTTTTTT. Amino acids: CASSRQTNNEKLFF.

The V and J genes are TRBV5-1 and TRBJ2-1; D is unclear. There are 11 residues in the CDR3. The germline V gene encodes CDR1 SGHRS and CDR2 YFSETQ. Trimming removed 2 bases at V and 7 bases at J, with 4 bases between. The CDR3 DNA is TGCGCCAGCAGCTTCGGTAATGAGCAGTTCTTC. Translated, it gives CASSFGNEQFF.

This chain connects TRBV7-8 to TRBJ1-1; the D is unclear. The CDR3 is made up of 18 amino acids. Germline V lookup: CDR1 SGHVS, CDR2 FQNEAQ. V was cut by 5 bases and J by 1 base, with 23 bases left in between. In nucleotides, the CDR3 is TGTGCCAGCAGCCCGCGGAACCCCGGCCTCGCGGGGAACACTGAAGCTTTCTTT. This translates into CASSPRNPGLAGNTEAFF.

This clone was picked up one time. The CDR3 here is CASSLQTGAYEQYF. CDR3 sequence (DNA): TGTGCCAGCAGCCTACAAACAGGTGCCTACGAGCAGTACTTC. The J gene is TRBJ2-7, the V gene TRBV7-2; perhaps TRBD1 as D (5 bases). V shed 5 bases and J shed 2 bases, with 13 bases lying between them. The CDR3 consists of 14 residues. Germline values: CDR1 SGHTA, CDR2 FQGNSA. Combining the CDR3 with reference TRBV7-2 and TRBJ2-7 gives the whole variable domain GAGVSQSPSNKVTEKGKDVELRCDPISGHTALYWYRQSLGQGLEFLIYFQGNSAPDKSGLPSDRFSAERTGGSVSTLTIQRTQQEDSAVYLCASSLQTGAYEQYFGPGTRLTVT.